One and the same sample provided the 12 T cell receptor beta chains below, sequenced in a study of control samples from healthy donors and cancer patients. TCRdb keeps only in-frame clones here, not all; method: immunoSEQ multiplex PCR. This table holds over 150,000 clones, approximately 92% found once. The specimen sequenced was blood. The receptors shown here come from a man aged 18 to 30 in good health.

This chain joins TRBV6-5 and TRBJ2-7, with a tentative D call TRBD2 (5 bases). The CDR3 runs 15 residues. Trimming pared 9 bases from V and 0 bases from J, leaving 18 bases between. CDR1 and CDR2 (germline): MNHEY, SVGAGI. CDR3 nucleotide sequence: TGTGCCAGTTATTCGGGATCTTGGGGCTCCTACGAGCAGTACTTC. Translating it yields CASYSGSWGSYEQYF.

The chain recombines TRBV28 with TRBJ1-5; 10 bases map to TRBD1. This CDR3 contains 13 residues. The germline gives CDR1 MDHEN, CDR2 SYDVKM. Trimming removed 9 bases from V and 5 bases from J; junction bases left unmatched: 4. The CDR3 protein is CASKTGGYQPQHF. The CDR3 DNA sequence: TGTGCCAGTAAGACAGGGGGCTATCAGCCCCAGCATTTT.

The chain joins TRBV18 to TRBJ1-1; TRBD1 might be the D (5 bases). V was shortened by 2 bases and J by 4 bases, with 14 bases between the two germline ends. This CDR3 has 15 residues. Germline assignment: CDR1 KGHSH and CDR2 LQKENI. CDR3 nucleotides: TGTGCCAGCTCACCAGTCCAGGATGGGACCACTGAAGCTTTCTTT. The encoded protein is CASSPVQDGTTEAFF.

The chain recombines TRBV5-1 with TRBJ2-5, with D possibly being TRBD2 (7 bases). The CDR3 has 15 amino acids. CDR1 SGHRS and CDR2 YFSETQ come from the germline V gene. With 3 bases removed from V and 5 bases from J, the gap between germline ends came to 17 bases. Written as DNA, the CDR3 is TGCGCCAGCAGCTCCCTTGCGGGGGCGAGGGAGACCCAGTACTTC. This codes for CASSSLAGARETQYF. Combining the CDR3 with reference TRBV5-1 and TRBJ2-5 gives the whole variable domain KAGVTQTPRYLIKTRGQQVTLSCSPISGHRSVSWYQQTPGQGLQFLFEYFSETQRNKGNFPGRFSGRQFSNSRSEMNVSTLELGDSALYLCASSSLAGARETQYFGPGTRLLVL.

The CDR3 region has the DNA TGTGCCAGCAAGACAGATTCTAATGAAAAACTGTTTTTT. Amino acid sequence: CASKTDSNEKLFF. This rearrangement joins TRBV2 to TRBJ1-4; D is perhaps TRBD1 (5 bases). Trimming removed 7 bases from V and 3 bases from J, with 9 bases in between. The CDR3 covers 13 residues. Germline CDR1 SNHLY, CDR2 FYNNEI. The entire variable domain, with the rest obtained from reference TRBV2 and TRBJ1-4, is as follows: EPEVTQTPSHQVTQMGQEVILRCVPISNHLYFYWYRQILGQKVEFLVSFYNNEISEKSEIFDDQFSVERPDGSNFTLKIRSTKLEDSAMYFCASKTDSNEKLFFGSGTQLSVL.

Only one count was recorded for this clone. This sequence joins TRBV11-2 and TRBJ2-1; possible D gene TRBD1, 6 bases. The V end lost 3 bases, the J end lost 8 bases, and 17 bases lay between the germline ends. The CDR3 loop spans 15 amino acids. Germline V gene data show CDR1 as SGHAT and CDR2 as FQNNGV. The CDR3 DNA follows: TGTGCCAGCAGCTTTAGGGACATAATATGGGATGAGCAGTTCTTC. Translation: CASSFRDIIWDEQFF.

This clone occurred once. The chain joins TRBV7-9 to TRBJ2-3; 14 nucleotides align to TRBD2. Germline V gene data show CDR1 as SEHNR and CDR2 as FQNEAQ (reference sequence). The CDR3 is made up of 14 amino acids. V lost 4 bases to trimming and J lost 6 bases; unmatched junction nucleotides: 0. In DNA form, the CDR3 reads TGTGCCAGCAGCTGGACTAGCGGGGGGGATACGCAGTATTTT. Translating gives CASSWTSGGDTQYF.

The CDR3 bases are TGCGCCAGCACCCCGCGGACAGGGGGCTTTCTCAATGAGCAGTTCTTC. The encoded protein is CASTPRTGGFLNEQFF. V and J are TRBV23-1 and TRBJ2-1; 11 nucleotides line up with TRBD1. TRBV23-1 has ORF status, its function being uncertain. V lost 7 bases to trimming and J lost 6 bases; unmatched junction nucleotides: 11. The CDR3 extends over 16 amino acids.

As DNA, the CDR3 is TGTGCCAGCAGAACGAGGGTTAACTATGGCTACACCTTC. This codes for CASRTRVNYGYTF. The V gene is TRBV7-2, the J gene TRBJ1-2, with D unclear. In germline, CDR1 is SGHTA, CDR2 FQGNSA. Trimming pared 6 bases from V and 1 base from J, leaving 9 bases between. CDR3 length equals 13 residues.

The V call is TRBV21-1, the J call TRBJ1-6; TRBD1, as called in the table, went unchecked against the DNA. TRBV21-1 represents a pseudogene. The CDR3 runs 18 residues. CDR3 loop: CASSKPLFGSSYNSPLHF. The DNA of the CDR3 is TGTGCCAGCAGCAAACCCCTGTTTGGCAGCTCCTATAATTCACCCCTCCACTTT.

The gene calls are TRBV2 and TRBJ2-5; the match to TRBD2 covers 13 bases. V lost 7 bases, J lost 10 bases, and 21 bases stayed unmatched. Germline loops: CDR1 SNHLY, CDR2 FYNNEI. The CDR3 length is 18 residues. CDR3 amino acids: CASIRTPGLAGAPGDQYF. CDR3 bases: TGTGCCAGCATTCGGACACCCGGACTAGCGGGGGCCCCGGGGGACCAGTACTTC.

J is TRBJ1-2 and V is TRBV18; D might be TRBD1 (6 bases). The V end lost 0 bases, the J end lost 4 bases, and 15 bases lay between the germline ends. The CDR3 runs 16 residues. The germline V gene encodes CDR1 KGHSH and CDR2 LQKENI. CDR3 loop: CASSPPVGGVGYGYTF. The DNA for the CDR3 is TGTGCCAGCTCACCACCGGTGGGGGGCGTGGGCTATGGCTACACCTTC.